This TCR beta chain was found in a study of T-cell reconstitution after alpha-beta-depleted transplantation in children. Findings and limits, study-wide: Several hundred expanded graft clones reportedly gave rise to the alpha-beta T cells present about two months after transplant. The authors attributed T-cell counts and diversity one year after transplant mostly to newly produced T cells.

A word on this clonotype: Its antigen is undetermined.

As it was prepared, the TCRbeta library received unique molecular identifiers. TCRdb re-analysed the PCR reads in MiXCR, keeping a single row per CDR3 protein. This sample has hundreds of thousands of distinct CDR3 sequences, with around 13% found just once. Germline trimming cut 8 bases from V and 1 base from J; bases unmatched to any gene: 9. The CDR3 is 16 residues long. Germline V lookup: CDR1 GTSNPN, CDR2 SVGIG (reference sequence). The chain combines TRBV30 with TRBJ2-7, with 15 bases fitting TRBD2. This clonotype originated in a girl aged 2 to 10 with congenital amegakaryocytic thrombocytopenia, due to receive a stem cell transplant. The material sequenced was PBMCs, taken before TCRalphabeta/CD19-depleted stem cell transplant. CDR3 bases: TGTGCCGGAACGGGACTAGCGGGAGGTTTTTCCTACGAGCAGTACTTC. This translates into CAGTGLAGGFSYEQYF.